This T cell receptor beta chain was sequenced in a study of cytomegalovirus exposure and HLA in healthy donors listed by TCRdb under 2017. Background for the entire study: In an earlier analysis of some 610 of the donors, 250 to 350 Gb of sequence data and about 110 million unique TCR beta sequences from some 170 million T cells were reported. An early release covering about 600 HLA-typed donors comprised about 320 gigabases of sequencing data and around 85 million unique TCR sequences. Of the approximately 400 genotyped donors, 75% to 85% were placed in the genetic ancestry cluster associated with self-reported Caucasian donors. The study aimed to test whether cataloging public T cell receptors could reveal signatures of past pathogen exposure. The study profiled the T cell repertoires of hundreds of subjects by immunosequencing and related them to cytomegalovirus serostatus. Besides the first cohort of hundreds of subjects, a separate validation cohort made up of 120 different subjects was used. To predict cytomegalovirus infection status, the study combined high-throughput TCR immunosequencing, statistical association of individual TCRs with disease status, and machine learning. A later analysis re-examined previously published TCR beta repertoires from around 670 donors and added high-resolution HLA genotyping to investigate patterns of TCR occurrence. In the later analysis, no new phenotypic data were used to find candidate immune exposures; instead, reliance was placed on TCR beta sequences and their occurrence across donors. An earlier analysis of 450 to 750 of the donors used high-throughput TCR beta sequencing to judge whether each TCR beta V gene segment behaved as functional or pseudogenic. Donor age, sex, ethnicity and CMV serostatus were compiled alongside the repertoire data. Genome-wide SNP genotypes for about 55% of the 666 donors were used in a later genetic analysis, which treated that subset as a discovery cohort. All discovery cohort repertoires had been generated on a single sequencing platform. HLA typing covered class I and class II loci at four-digit resolution. Typing coverage differed by locus: A, B, C, DRB1 and DQB1 were typed in roughly 629-630 donors, DQA1 in roughly 500, DPA1 in approximately 610, and DPB1 in about 450. Roughly 5 DR-DQ haplotypes were treated as single units for association and clustering because of strong linkage in the cohort. Among a few hundred genotyped donors of the cohort, an average of approximately 250,000 unique TCR beta nucleotide sequences were sequenced per donor, roughly 18% of them non-productive. Findings and caveats that apply to the study as a whole: A later analysis associated 16,951 TCR beta sequences with specific HLA alleles at a false discovery rate of 0.05. The study gave a list of 150 to 200 TCR beta chains associated with cytomegalovirus. It was suggested by the authors that the approach could potentially be generalized to other disease states and immunological phenotypes. This cohort had only TCR beta chains sequenced, and the lack of alpha or paired-chain data limited which features could be detected. Three of the identified cytomegalovirus-associated TCR beta chains were confirmed in vitro to be specific for cytomegalovirus antigens. Most TCR sequences were seen in very few donors, while some public TCRs were found in many individuals. Because counts were too low, some 17 rarely observed V segments, including chromosome 9 orphons, were left out of the earlier analysis of 587 of the donors. HLA typing was unavailable for some donors at each locus, so association tests used only the typed subset. Immune exposure information for the cohort was limited to CMV serostatus. Several of the top co-occurrence clusters appeared to be linked to parvovirus B19, influenza, CMV and Epstein-Barr virus, according to a later analysis. Some IMGT-functional V segments, including TRBV6-2 and TRBV6-3, could not be told apart with the 87-base-pair reads, so those segments were excluded. Correlated functional status among segregating V segments might reflect linkage disequilibrium, but an unknown experimental factor could not be ruled out. V-gene and J-gene trimming of TCR beta chains was associated with a missense DCLRE1C variant in a later genetic analysis, and the association was replicated in an independent cohort. Compared with equally common non-associated chains, HLA-associated TCR beta chains in a later analysis were more clonally expanded and had lower generation probabilities. A cluster of highly shared sequence variants was judged likely to be a technical artifact of the sequencing pipeline. A further reported finding was that TCR beta sequences accurately predicted the HLA-A and HLA-B alleles for most subjects in the first cohort. In an earlier analysis of more than 450 of the donors, most TCR beta V segments were observed in productive rearrangements about 87% or about 30% of the time, broadly matching IMGT annotations. According to a later analysis, TCR association rates differed among HLA loci, with DRB1 alleles showing the most associated TCRs and HLA-C alleles showing the fewest. In a later analysis, most CMV-associated TCR beta chains were found to appear HLA-restricted, with HLA associations seemingly driven largely by CMV exposure. A later genetic analysis reported fewer N-insertions in productive TCRs among donors in an Asian-associated ancestry cluster than the roughly 690-donor mean. The classifier was reported to diagnose cytomegalovirus status with high specificity and sensitivity in both the original cohort and the validation cohort. Strong co-occurrence of HLA alleles, especially DR and DQ, made assigning TCR associations to individual alleles difficult. The presence/absence analyses assumed that sequencing depth was roughly uniform across donors, and that assumption may not be true.

As for this clone: Its antigen is not yet known.

The library was made by the immunoSEQ multiplex PCR assay. For the multiplex PCR, a mixture combining 60 forward primers for TCR Vbeta segments and 13 reverse primers for TCR Jbeta segments was used. Amplification of the CDR3 region of rearranged TCR beta genes was performed with a multiplex PCR assay on genomic DNA. On the Illumina HiSeq System, the amplified TCR beta libraries were sequenced as 87-base-pair reads. In the authors' own workflow: In a later analysis, roughly 80 million unique TCR beta chains were counted across the roughly 670 repertoires, and around 11 million of these chains were shared by at least two donors. Raw reads were error-corrected and collapsed into unique sequences by a nearest-neighbor algorithm in which closely related sequences were merged to remove PCR and sequencing errors. Alignment of CDR3 sequences to IMGT reference sequences was used to assign V, D and J gene segments. For a sequence to be retained, a match of at least six nucleotides to both a V gene segment and a J gene segment was required. A rearrangement counted as productive if the CDR3 had no stop codons and remained in frame with V and J, and every other rearrangement counted as non-productive. CDR3 was defined by IMGT convention, running from the second conserved V-encoded cysteine to the conserved J-encoded phenylalanine. In an earlier analysis of more than 550 of the donors, sequences lacking an unambiguous match to a single V gene segment were excluded. In an earlier analysis of approximately 550 of the donors, V segments were called functional above 56.7% productive rearrangements and were called segregating when the between-donor standard deviation exceeded 5%. To diagnose cytomegalovirus status from the catalog of TCR beta chain sequences, a statistical classification framework was built. In a later analysis, TCR nucleotide sequences were compared against IMGT/GENE-DB human TR gene sequences so that V and J genes could be assigned. The TCRdist pipeline was used in a later analysis to assign CDR3 sequences and most-parsimonious VDJ recombination scenarios. A later analysis defined each TCR beta chain by its CDR3 amino acid sequence plus V-gene family, and excluded reads lacking a unique V-gene family. As a way to deal with suspected cross-contamination and a sequencing artifact, a later analysis dropped 592 nucleotide sequences that were highly shared and had low generation probability. In a later analysis, a clonal expansion index was calculated for each public chain from normalized within-repertoire ranks of inferred template counts. Generation probabilities in a later analysis came from a VDJ recombination model fitted to out-of-frame rearrangements, and those results were checked against IGoR. In a later analysis, hypergeometric tests were used to score TCR-TCR, TCR-HLA and TCR-CMV co-occurrence, with a repertoire-size bias correction applied to TCR pairs. False discovery rates were estimated in a later analysis by permuting HLA or CMV assignments 20 times. In a later analysis, co-occurring TCRs were grouped using DBSCAN, with TCRdist sequence similarity added in when clustering inside HLA-allele-positive subsets. Co-occurrence clustering excluded repertoires with fewer than 30,000 or more than 120,000 public chains, plus five with anomalous nucleotide sharing. This is the immuneACCESS table as TCRdb keeps it, with only in-frame sequences that have V and J called. A part of the clones is gone; compared with another copy, unresolved V genes explain less than half, and the rest is unexplained. V and J calls and clone size follow that table, whereas D and trimming were derived from the DNA. This specimen's table enumerates 70,000 or so clones. The ten largest clonotypes hold under 0.9% of the sample.

The cohort comprised some 700 healthy bone marrow donors. At the time of sampling, every cohort member was nominally healthy, though immune exposures that went unrecorded were likely present. The donor was CMV seronegative and was included in the group of 352 seronegative cohort members. A peripheral blood sample was collected from each donor, and TCR beta sequencing was performed on peripheral blood mononuclear cells. Genomic DNA was extracted from the blood cell samples with the Qiagen DNeasy Blood Extraction Kit. Clipping removes 4 bases from V and 3 bases from J, with 5 as the unmatched junction base count. From the cysteine up to the phenylalanine, the CDR3 has a length of 14 residues. CDR3 DNA only is kept here, 42 bases in frame from base 1. Sequences SGHTS (CDR1) and YDEGEE (CDR2) are obtained from the germline V gene.

The V gene is TRBV5-8 and the J gene is TRBJ2-7; 9 central nucleotides agree with TRBD1. The sample was PBMCs. This TCR came from a boy aged 5-17 years in good health and CMV-seronegative. The CDR3 here reads CASSRQTGGYEQYF. The bases read TGTGCCAGCAGCAGACAGACAGGGGGCTACGAGCAGTACTTC.